This T cell receptor (beta chain) derives from a study of identical twins. Template switching introduced a universal primer site, and the cDNA bore unique molecular identifiers. TCRdb re-analysed the 5' RACE reads in MiXCR, keeping a single row per CDR3 protein. The sample carries more than 400,000 distinct CDR3 sequences, 15% recorded once. The CDR3 spans 15 residues. The V and J ends lost 1 base and 4 bases respectively, with 13 bases between them. The germline V gene has CDR1 DFQATT and CDR2 SNEGSKA (reference sequence). The data also belong to a second study, concerning yellow fever vaccine responses in identical twins.

The sequence came from a woman between 18 and 29 years old in good health. V gene TRBV20-1 combines with J gene TRBJ2-2; weak D call: TRBD2 (7 bases). Material for sequencing was CD4+ T cells sorted from blood. In DNA form, the CDR3 reads TGCAGTGCTAGAGCTCGGGGGGCGTCCACCGGGGAGCTGTTTTTT. It yields the protein CSARARGASTGELFF.